The next 7 T cell receptor beta chains were all read from a single sample in a study of cytomegalovirus exposure and HLA in healthy donors. It was with 60 Vbeta and 13 Jbeta primers that the PCR ran. Sequenced by immunoSEQ multiplex PCR; TCRdb stores in-frame clones only, minus some. The data contain 100,000 to 150,000 clones, approximately 69% of them singletons. The specimen sequenced was PBMCs. These TCRs come from a man aged 40-50 years in good health and CMV-seropositive.

The rearrangement uses TRBV5-1 and TRBJ2-5; D is perhaps TRBD1 (6 bases). The CDR3 spans 15 residues. V lost 3 bases and J lost 5, with 17 bases in between. Germline CDR1 SGHRS, CDR2 YFSETQ. The CDR3 sequence is CASSYYTGIGETQYF. CDR3 DNA: TGCGCCAGCAGCTATTACACAGGGATCGGCGAGACCCAGTACTTC.

The chain uses TRBV9 and TRBJ2-3; possibly TRBD2 for D (7 bases). Germline V gives CDR1 SGDLS, CDR2 YYNGEE. Between the trimmed V and J ends, which lost 2 bases and 3 bases, there was a span of 16 bases. The CDR3 is 16 amino acids. The CDR3 DNA sequence: TGTGCCAGCAGCGTTTCCGAGGGGGGGCGGACAGATACGCAGTATTTT. Encoded protein: CASSVSEGGRTDTQYF.

This clone was observed a few times. The genes are TRBV7-9 and TRBJ2-1; TRBD2 matches 11 bases. There are 17 residues in the CDR3. After removal of 1 base from V and 3 bases from J, the junction contained 5 bases not matched to a gene. Germline CDR1 and CDR2: SEHNR and FQNEAQ (reference sequence). DNA of the CDR3: TGTGCCAGCAGCTTAGACTCCGGGACTAGCGGCTACAATGAGCAGTTCTTC. It encodes CASSLDSGTSGYNEQFF. Variable domain in full (rest from reference TRBV7-9 and TRBJ2-1): DTGVSQNPRHKITKRGQNVTFRCDPISEHNRLYWYRQTLGQGPEFLTYFQNEAQLEKSRLLSDRFSAERPKGSFSTLEIQRTEQGDSAMYLCASSLDSGTSGYNEQFFGPGTRLTVL.

The gene calls are TRBV7-3 and TRBJ2-2, with TRBD1 as a possible D gene (6 bases). With 5 bases removed from V and 0 bases from J, the gap between germline ends came to 10 bases. Germline CDR1 and CDR2: SGHTA and FQGTGA. This CDR3 comprises 15 residues. As DNA, the CDR3 is TGTGCCAGCAGCCTTACAGGGCCGAACACCGGGGAGCTGTTTTTT. It specifies CASSLTGPNTGELFF.

The genes are TRBV7-2 and TRBJ2-7; 7 bases fit TRBD2. V lost 5 bases to trimming and J lost 3 bases; unmatched junction nucleotides: 7. Germline V gene sequence: CDR1 SGHTA, CDR2 FQGNSA. The CDR3 is 14 amino acids. The CDR3 DNA sequence: TGTGCCAGCAGCCCGGGACTACATAACTACGAGCAGTACTTC. This sequence encodes CASSPGLHNYEQYF.

The J gene is TRBJ2-3, the V gene TRBV29-1; 8 positions match TRBD1. The CDR3 has 15 amino acids. V was clipped by 4 bases and J by 2 bases; unmatched bases: 8. Germline values: CDR1 SQVTM, CDR2 ANQGSEA. CDR3 in DNA: TGCAGCGTTGGGTGGGACAGGAAACCCACAGATACGCAGTATTTT. Translated, it gives CSVGWDRKPTDTQYF.

For the CDR3, the DNA is TGCAGTGCTAATACAGAGTATGGCTACACCTTC. This sequence encodes CSANTEYGYTF. The J gene is TRBJ1-2, the V gene TRBV20-1; D gene unclear. Trimming left V 4 bases short and J 5 bases short, with 8 bases between. CDR1 and CDR2 from the germline V gene are DFQATT and SNEGSKA (reference sequence). This CDR3 contains 11 residues.